The source of this T cell receptor beta chain is a study of blood T cell repertoires in COVID-19. Libraries were prepared by immunoSEQ multiplex PCR; TCRdb keeps only in-frame clonotypes and omits some of them. The sample yields roughly 190,000 clones, about four fifths seen once. The germline gives CDR1 SGHVS, CDR2 FNYEAQ. The CDR3 length is 18 residues. With 5 bases clipped from V and 4 bases from J, the junction kept 17 bases outside the gene matches. Clinical history as reported by participants underpinned cohort assignment. The chain employs TRBV7-6 and TRBJ2-7, with 10 bases that match TRBD2. The receptor was isolated from a woman aged 25-40 years who had recovered from COVID-19. The sample was PBMCs or T cells enriched from blood (not recorded which). CDR3 region: CASSPPDVVIAGGYEQYF. The CDR3 region has the DNA TGTGCCAGCAGCCCACCCGATGTCGTAATAGCGGGAGGTTACGAGCAGTACTTC. The full variable domain, its missing parts supplied by reference TRBV7-6 and TRBJ2-7, is GAGVSQSPRYKVTKRGQDVALRCDPISGHVSLYWYRQALGQGPEFLTYFNYEAQQDKSGLPNDRFSAERPEGSISTLTIQRTEQRDSAMYRCASSPPDVVIAGGYEQYFGPGTRLTVT.